This T cell receptor (beta chain) originates from a study of Graves' ophthalmopathy and Graves' hyperthyroidism. The study's findings and limits: For separating ophthalmopathy from stable hyperthyroidism, a 13-signature model gave approximately 90% sensitivity and 80% to 84% specificity. At approximately 70% sensitivity and over 72% specificity, the model predicted progression of the ophthalmopathy.

Trimming removed 6 bases at V and 1 base at J, with 12 bases between. Germline assignment: CDR1 DFQATT and CDR2 SNEGSKA (reference sequence). This CDR3 spans 13 amino acids. As the template, RNA transcripts were used to amplify TCR beta CDR3 regions. HTBI primers were employed in first-round RT-PCR, then a second-round multiplex PCR followed. Via MiXCR, TCRdb re-called the multiplex PCR reads, giving one row per CDR3 protein. The repertoire has fewer than 400,000 distinct CDR3 sequences, about 17% of them found once; the top ten carry about 1.4%. This clonotype occurred many times. Its antigen is still unknown.

Sequenced material: peripheral blood. This chain links TRBV20-1 with TRBJ2-5; D is ambiguous. The sequence derives from a woman under 30 with Graves' ophthalmopathy. The CDR3 bases are TGCAGTGCAAGTAGTTGGTCCCAAGAGACCCAGTACTTC. Translating gives CSASSWSQETQYF.